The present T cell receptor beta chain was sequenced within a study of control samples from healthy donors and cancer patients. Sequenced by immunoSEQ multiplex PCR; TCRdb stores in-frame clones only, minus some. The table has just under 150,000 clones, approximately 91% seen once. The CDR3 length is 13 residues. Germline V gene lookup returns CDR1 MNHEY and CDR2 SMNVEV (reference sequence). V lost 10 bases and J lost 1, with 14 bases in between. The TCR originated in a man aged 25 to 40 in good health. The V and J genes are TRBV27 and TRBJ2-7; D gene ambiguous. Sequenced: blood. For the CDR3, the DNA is TGTGCCACTTCTGAGCGACCGTCCTACGAGCAGTACTTC. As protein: CATSERPSYEQYF.